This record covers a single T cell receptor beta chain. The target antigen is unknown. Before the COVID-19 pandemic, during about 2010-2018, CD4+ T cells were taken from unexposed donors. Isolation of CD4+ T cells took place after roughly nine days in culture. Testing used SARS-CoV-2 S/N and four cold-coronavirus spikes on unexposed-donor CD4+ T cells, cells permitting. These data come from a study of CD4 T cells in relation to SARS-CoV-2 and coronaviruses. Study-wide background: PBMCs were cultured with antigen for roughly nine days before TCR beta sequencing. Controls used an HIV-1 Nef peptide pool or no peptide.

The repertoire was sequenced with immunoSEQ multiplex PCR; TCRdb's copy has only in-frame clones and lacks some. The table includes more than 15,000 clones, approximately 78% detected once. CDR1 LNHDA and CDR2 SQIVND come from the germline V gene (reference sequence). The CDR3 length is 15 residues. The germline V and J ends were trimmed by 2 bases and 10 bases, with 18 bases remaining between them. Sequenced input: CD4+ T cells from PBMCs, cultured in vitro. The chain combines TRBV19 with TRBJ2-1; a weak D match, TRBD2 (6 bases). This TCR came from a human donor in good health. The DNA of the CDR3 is TGTGCCAGTAGTATATCGAGGGACTCATGGGGCGAGCAGTTCTTC. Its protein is CASSISRDSWGEQFF. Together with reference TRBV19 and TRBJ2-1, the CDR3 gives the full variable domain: DGGITQSPKYLFRKEGQNVTLSCEQNLNHDAMYWYRQDPGQGLRLIYYSQIVNDFQKGDIAEGYSVSREKKESFPLTVTSAQKNPTAFYLCASSISRDSWGEQFFGPGTRLTVL.